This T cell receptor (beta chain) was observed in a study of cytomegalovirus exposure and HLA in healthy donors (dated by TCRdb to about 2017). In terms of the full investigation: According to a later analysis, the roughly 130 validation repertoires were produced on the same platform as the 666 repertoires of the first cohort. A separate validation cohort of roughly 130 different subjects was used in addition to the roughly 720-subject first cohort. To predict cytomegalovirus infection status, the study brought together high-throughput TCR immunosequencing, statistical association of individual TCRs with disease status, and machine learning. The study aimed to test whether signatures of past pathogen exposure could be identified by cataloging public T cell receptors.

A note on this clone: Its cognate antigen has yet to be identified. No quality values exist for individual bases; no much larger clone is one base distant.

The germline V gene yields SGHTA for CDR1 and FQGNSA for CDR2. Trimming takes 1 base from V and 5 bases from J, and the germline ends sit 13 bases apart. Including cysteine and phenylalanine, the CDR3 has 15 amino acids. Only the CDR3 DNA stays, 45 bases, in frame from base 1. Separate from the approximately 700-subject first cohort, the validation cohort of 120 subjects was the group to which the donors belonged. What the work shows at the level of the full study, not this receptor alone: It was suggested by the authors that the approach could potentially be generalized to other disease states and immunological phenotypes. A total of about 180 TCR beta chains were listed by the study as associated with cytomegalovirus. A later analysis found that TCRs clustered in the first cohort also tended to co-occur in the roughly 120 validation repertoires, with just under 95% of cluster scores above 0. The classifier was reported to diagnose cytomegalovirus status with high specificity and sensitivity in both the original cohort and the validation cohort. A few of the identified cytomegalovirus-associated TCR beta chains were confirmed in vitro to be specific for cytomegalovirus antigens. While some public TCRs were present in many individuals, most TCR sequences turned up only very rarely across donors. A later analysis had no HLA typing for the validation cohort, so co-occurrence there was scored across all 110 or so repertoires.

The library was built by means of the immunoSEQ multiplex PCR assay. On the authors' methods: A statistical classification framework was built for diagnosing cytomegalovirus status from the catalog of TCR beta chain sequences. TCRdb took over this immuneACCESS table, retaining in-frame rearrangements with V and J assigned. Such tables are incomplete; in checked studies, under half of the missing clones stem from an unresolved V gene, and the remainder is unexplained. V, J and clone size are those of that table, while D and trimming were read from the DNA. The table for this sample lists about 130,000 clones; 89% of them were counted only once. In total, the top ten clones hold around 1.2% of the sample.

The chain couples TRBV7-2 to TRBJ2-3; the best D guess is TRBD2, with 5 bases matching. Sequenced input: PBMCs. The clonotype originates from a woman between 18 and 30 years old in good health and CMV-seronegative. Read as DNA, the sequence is TGTGCCAGCAGCTTAGGAGGGTTAGATCTAGATACGCAGTATTTT. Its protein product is CASSLGGLDLDTQYF.